This is a list of T cell receptor beta chains from one sample in a study of blood T cell repertoires in COVID-19. Method: immunoSEQ multiplex PCR; TCRdb's copy keeps in-frame clones and lacks some. The sample has around 180,000 clones; around 85% are singletons. Sequences were obtained from peripheral blood. Receptors were obtained from a human donor with active or convalescent COVID-19. The donor label of this sample is uncertain. Each CDR3 is given with its conserved first and last residue. The order of the fields is J gene, D gene, clone size, V gene, CDR3 protein, CDR3 DNA. D genes are given only for firm matches. Clone size is given for some rows only: seen once, a few or many times, or a class if the clone is expanded.

j_gene: TRBJ1-2
d_gene: TRBD1
abundance: -
v_gene: TRBV28
CDR3aa: CASSSWTGGRGYTF
CDR3nt: TGTGCCAGCAGTTCGTGGACAGGGGGGCGGGGCTACACCTTC

j_gene: TRBJ2-2
d_gene: TRBD2
abundance: -
v_gene: TRBV5-1
CDR3aa: CASSPSGTSSPFMTGELFF
CDR3nt: TGCGCCAGCAGCCCGTCCGGGACTAGCTCGCCATTCATGACCGGGGAGCTGTTTTTT

j_gene: TRBJ1-6
d_gene: TRBD1
abundance: -
v_gene: TRBV7-2
CDR3aa: CASSSGRTGGRSPLHF
CDR3nt: TGTGCCAGCAGCTCAGGACGGACAGGGGGCCGTTCACCCCTCCACTTT

j_gene: TRBJ1-6
d_gene: -
abundance: few
v_gene: TRBV5-1
CDR3aa: CASSLEQGRGNSPLHF
CDR3nt: TGCGCCAGCAGCCTCGAGCAGGGGAGGGGGAATTCACCCCTCCACTTT

j_gene: TRBJ2-7
d_gene: TRBD1
abundance: -
v_gene: TRBV2
CDR3aa: CASRPTGASYEQYF
CDR3nt: TGTGCCAGCAGACCGACAGGGGCCTCCTACGAGCAGTACTTC

j_gene: TRBJ2-1
d_gene: -
abundance: once
v_gene: TRBV5-4
CDR3aa: CASSLEGVHNEQFF
CDR3nt: TGTGCCAGCAGCTTGGAGGGGGTTCACAATGAGCAGTTCTTC

j_gene: TRBJ2-3
d_gene: TRBD2
abundance: -
v_gene: TRBV3-1/TRBV3-2
CDR3aa: CASSQRWGGGDTQYF
CDR3nt: TGTGCCAGCAGCCAAAGGTGGGGGGGAGGGGATACGCAGTATTTT

j_gene: TRBJ2-5
d_gene: TRBD1
abundance: -
v_gene: TRBV27
CDR3aa: CASSVTGTGDKTQYF
CDR3nt: TGTGCCAGCAGTGTTACCGGGACAGGGGATAAGACCCAGTACTTC

j_gene: TRBJ1-4
d_gene: -
abundance: -
v_gene: TRBV9
CDR3aa: CASSVDNGLSNEKLFF
CDR3nt: TGTGCCAGCAGCGTAGACAATGGGCTTTCGAATGAAAAACTGTTTTTT

j_gene: TRBJ2-5
d_gene: -
abundance: -
v_gene: TRBV5-1
CDR3aa: CASSLNAGTSGETQYF
CDR3nt: TGCGCCAGCAGCTTGAACGCCGGGACATCAGGAGAGACCCAGTACTTC

j_gene: TRBJ1-4
d_gene: TRBD1
abundance: -
v_gene: TRBV9
CDR3aa: CASSVAGTGYEKLFF
CDR3nt: TGTGCCAGCAGCGTCGCCGGGACAGGGTATGAAAAACTGTTTTTT

j_gene: TRBJ1-2
d_gene: -
abundance: -
v_gene: TRBV24-1
CDR3aa: CATRPGVGDYGYTF
CDR3nt: TGTGCCACCAGACCAGGGGTCGGGGACTATGGCTACACCTTC

j_gene: TRBJ1-2
d_gene: TRBD1
abundance: -
v_gene: TRBV7-3
CDR3aa: CASSVRDRGPNYGYTF
CDR3nt: TGTGCCAGCAGCGTTAGGGACAGAGGCCCCAACTATGGCTACACCTTC

j_gene: TRBJ1-3
d_gene: TRBD1
abundance: -
v_gene: TRBV14
CDR3aa: CASSQGGTDWNTIYF
CDR3nt: TGTGCCAGCAGCCAAGGGGGGACAGATTGGAACACCATATATTTT

j_gene: TRBJ2-5
d_gene: TRBD2
abundance: -
v_gene: TRBV3-1/TRBV3-2
CDR3aa: CASSQGLAGEEQETQYF
CDR3nt: TGTGCCAGCAGCCAAGGACTAGCGGGAGAGGAGCAAGAGACCCAGTACTTC